The clone carrying this TCR beta chain was counted a few times. This CDR3 contains 14 residues. V lost 8 bases to trimming and J lost 6 bases; unmatched junction nucleotides: 7. The germline V gene has CDR1 LNHDA and CDR2 SQIVND (reference sequence). The data are from a study of blood T cell repertoires in COVID-19. Study as a whole: T cells, B-cell-depleted T cells, or PBMCs provided the cDNA or gDNA that served as material.

Profiled with immunoSEQ multiplex PCR; TCRdb holds only in-frame clones, not every one. The repertoire holds roughly 200,000 clones, with roughly 88% as singletons. The gene calls are TRBV19 and TRBJ2-2; 9 bases are a match to TRBD2. Sequenced material: PBMCs or T cells enriched from blood (not recorded which). This sequence was found in a woman aged 40-49 years with acute COVID-19. The CDR3 spells CASRLAGTPGELFF. CDR3 sequence (DNA): TGTGCCAGTCGGCTAGCGGGGACCCCCGGGGAGCTGTTTTTT. The variable domain in full, completed from reference TRBV19 and TRBJ2-2, reads DGGITQSPKYLFRKEGQNVTLSCEQNLNHDAMYWYRQDPGQGLRLIYYSQIVNDFQKGDIAEGYSVSREKKESFPLTVTSAQKNPTAFYLCASRLAGTPGELFFGEGSRLTVL.